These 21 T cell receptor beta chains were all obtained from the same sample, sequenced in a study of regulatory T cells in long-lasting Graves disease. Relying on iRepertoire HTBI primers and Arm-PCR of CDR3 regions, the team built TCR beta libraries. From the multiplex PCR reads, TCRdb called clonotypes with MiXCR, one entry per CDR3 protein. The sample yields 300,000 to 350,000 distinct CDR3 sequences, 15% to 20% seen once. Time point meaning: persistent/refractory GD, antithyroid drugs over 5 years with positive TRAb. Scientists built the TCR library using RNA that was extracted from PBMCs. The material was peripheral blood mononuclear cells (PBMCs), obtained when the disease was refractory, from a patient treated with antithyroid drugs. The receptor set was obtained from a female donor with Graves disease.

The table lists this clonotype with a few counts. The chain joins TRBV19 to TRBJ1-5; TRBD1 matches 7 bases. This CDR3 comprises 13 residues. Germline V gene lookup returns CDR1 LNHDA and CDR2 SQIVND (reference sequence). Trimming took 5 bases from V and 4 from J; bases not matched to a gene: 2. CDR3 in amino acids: CASSDRENQPQHF. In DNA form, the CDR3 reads TGTGCCAGTAGTGACAGGGAAAATCAGCCCCAGCATTTT.

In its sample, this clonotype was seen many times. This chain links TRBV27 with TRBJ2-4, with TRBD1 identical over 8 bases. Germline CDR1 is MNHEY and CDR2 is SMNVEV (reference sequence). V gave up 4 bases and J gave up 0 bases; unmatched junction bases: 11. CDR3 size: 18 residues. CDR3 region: CASSSWTGTKLAKNIQYF. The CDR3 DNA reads TGTGCCAGCAGTTCTTGGACAGGGACGAAATTAGCCAAAAACATTCAGTACTTC.

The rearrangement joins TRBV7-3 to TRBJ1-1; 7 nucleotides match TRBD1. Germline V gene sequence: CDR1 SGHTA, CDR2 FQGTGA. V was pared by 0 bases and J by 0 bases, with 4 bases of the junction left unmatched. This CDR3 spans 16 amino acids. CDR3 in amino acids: CASSLTRDSMNTEAFF. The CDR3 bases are TGTGCCAGCAGCTTAACCCGGGACAGCATGAACACTGAAGCTTTCTTT.

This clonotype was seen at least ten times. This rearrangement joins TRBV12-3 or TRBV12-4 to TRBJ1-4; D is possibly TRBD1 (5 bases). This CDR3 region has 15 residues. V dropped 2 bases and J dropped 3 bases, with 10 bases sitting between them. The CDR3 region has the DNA TGTGCCAGCAGTTTATCTTCGGGGGCTAATGAAAAACTGTTTTTT. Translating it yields CASSLSSGANEKLFF.

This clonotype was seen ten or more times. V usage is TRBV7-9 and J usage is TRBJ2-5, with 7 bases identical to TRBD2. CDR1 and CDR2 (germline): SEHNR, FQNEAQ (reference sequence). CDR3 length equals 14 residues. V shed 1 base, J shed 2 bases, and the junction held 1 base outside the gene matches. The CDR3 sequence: CASSLVGGQETQYF. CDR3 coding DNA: TGTGCCAGCAGCTTAGTCGGGGGGCAAGAGACCCAGTACTTC. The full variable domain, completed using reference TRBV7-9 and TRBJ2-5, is DTGVSQNPRHKITKRGQNVTFRCDPISEHNRLYWYRQTLGQGPEFLTYFQNEAQLEKSRLLSDRFSAERPKGSFSTLEIQRTEQGDSAMYLCASSLVGGQETQYFGPGTRLLVL.

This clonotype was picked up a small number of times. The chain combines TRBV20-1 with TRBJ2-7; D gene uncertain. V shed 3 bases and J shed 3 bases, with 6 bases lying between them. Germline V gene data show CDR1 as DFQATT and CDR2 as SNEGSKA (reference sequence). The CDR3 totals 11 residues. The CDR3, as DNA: TGCAGTGCTAGCGTTAACTACGAGCAGTACTTC. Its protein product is CSASVNYEQYF.

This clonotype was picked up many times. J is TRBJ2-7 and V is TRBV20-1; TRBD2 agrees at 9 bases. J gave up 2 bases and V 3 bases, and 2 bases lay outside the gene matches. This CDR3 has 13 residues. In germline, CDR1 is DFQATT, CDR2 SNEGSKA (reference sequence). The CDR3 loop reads CSASSSGTYEQYF. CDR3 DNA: TGCAGTGCTAGCTCTAGCGGGACCTACGAGCAGTACTTC.

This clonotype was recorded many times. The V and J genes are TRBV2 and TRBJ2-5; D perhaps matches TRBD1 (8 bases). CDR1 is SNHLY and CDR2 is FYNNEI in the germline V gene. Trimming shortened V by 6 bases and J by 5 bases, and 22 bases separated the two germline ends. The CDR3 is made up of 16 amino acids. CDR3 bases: TGTGCCAGCAGCTTAGTTAATACAGGGGGGGCGGAGACCCAGTACTTC. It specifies CASSLVNTGGAETQYF.

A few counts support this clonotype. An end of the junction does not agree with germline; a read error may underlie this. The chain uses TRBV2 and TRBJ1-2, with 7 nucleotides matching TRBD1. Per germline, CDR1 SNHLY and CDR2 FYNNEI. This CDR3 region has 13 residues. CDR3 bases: TGTGTCAGCCTTCCAGGGGGAAGCTATGGCTACACCTTC. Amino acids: CVSLPGGSYGYTF.

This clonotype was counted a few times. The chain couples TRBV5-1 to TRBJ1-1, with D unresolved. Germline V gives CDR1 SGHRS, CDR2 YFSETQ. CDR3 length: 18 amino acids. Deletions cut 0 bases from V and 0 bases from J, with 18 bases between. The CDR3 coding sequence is TGCGCCAGCAGCTTGGCTATTGGCCGCCTGACCTTGAACACTGAAGCTTTCTTT. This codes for CASSLAIGRLTLNTEAFF.

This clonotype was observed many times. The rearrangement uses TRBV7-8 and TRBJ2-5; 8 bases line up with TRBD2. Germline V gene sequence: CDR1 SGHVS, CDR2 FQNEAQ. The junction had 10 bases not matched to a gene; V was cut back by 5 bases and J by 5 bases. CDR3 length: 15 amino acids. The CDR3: CASSGHGLAGETQYF. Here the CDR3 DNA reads TGTGCCAGCAGCGGCCACGGACTAGCAGGGGAGACCCAGTACTTC.

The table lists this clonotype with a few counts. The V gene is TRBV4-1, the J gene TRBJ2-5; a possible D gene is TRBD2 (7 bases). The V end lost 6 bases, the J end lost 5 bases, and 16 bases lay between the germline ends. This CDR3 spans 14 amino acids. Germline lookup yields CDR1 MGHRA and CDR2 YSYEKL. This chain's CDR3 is CASRKTGGRETQYF. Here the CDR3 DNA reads TGCGCCAGCAGAAAGACCGGGGGGCGGGAGACCCAGTACTTC.

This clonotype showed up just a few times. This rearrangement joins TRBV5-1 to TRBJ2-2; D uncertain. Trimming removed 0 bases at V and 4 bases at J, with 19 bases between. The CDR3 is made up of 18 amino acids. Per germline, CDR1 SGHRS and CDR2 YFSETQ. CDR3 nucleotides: TGCGCCAGCAGCTTGGGTCGGCAGCTAGTTTCGAGCACCGGGGAGCTGTTTTTT. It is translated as CASSLGRQLVSSTGELFF.

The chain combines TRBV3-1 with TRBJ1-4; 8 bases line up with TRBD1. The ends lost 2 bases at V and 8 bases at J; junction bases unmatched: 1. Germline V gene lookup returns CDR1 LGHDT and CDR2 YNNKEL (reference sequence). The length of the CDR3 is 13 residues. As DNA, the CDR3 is TGTGCCAGCAGCCAACAGGGGGCCGAAAAACTGTTTTTT. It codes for CASSQQGAEKLFF.

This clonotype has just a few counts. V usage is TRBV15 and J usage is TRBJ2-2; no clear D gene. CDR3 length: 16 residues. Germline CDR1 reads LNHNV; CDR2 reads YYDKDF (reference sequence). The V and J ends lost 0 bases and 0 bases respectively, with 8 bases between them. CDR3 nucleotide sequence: TGTGCCACCAGCAGAGAGCGGAACCCGAACACCGGGGAGCTGTTTTTT. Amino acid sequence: CATSRERNPNTGELFF.

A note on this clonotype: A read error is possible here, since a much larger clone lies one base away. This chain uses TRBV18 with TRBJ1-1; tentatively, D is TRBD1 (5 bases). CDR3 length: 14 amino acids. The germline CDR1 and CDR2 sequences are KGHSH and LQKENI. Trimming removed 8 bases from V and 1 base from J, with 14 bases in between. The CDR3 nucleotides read TGTGCCAGCACCAGGGATTCGGGGAACACTGAAGCTTTCTTT. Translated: CASTRDSGNTEAFF.

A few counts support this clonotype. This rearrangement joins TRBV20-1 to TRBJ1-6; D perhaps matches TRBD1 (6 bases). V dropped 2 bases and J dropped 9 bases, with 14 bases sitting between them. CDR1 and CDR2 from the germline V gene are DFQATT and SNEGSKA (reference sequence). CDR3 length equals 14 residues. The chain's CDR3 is CSARQGTVGSPLHF. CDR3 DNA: TGCAGTGCTAGACAGGGGACTGTAGGTTCACCCCTCCACTTT.

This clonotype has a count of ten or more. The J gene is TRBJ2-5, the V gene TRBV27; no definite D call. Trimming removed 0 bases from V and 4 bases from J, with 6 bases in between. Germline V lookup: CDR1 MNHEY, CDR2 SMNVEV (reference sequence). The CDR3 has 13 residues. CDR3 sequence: CASSLSMRETQYF. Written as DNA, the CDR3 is TGTGCCAGCAGTTTATCTATGCGAGAGACCCAGTACTTC.

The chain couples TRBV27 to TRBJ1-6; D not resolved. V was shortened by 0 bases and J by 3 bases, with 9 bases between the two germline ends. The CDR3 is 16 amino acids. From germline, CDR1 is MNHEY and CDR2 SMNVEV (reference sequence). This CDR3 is CASSLSARSYNSPLHF. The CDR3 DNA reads TGTGCCAGCAGTTTATCAGCGCGAAGCTATAATTCACCCCTCCACTTT.

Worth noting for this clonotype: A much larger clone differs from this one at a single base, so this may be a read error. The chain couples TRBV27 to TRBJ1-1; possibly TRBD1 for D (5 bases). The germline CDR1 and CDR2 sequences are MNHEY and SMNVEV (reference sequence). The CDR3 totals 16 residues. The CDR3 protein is CASSLSGGAGNTKAFF. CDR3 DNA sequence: TGTGCCAGCAGTTTATCGGGAGGGGCGGGGAACACTAAAGCTTTCTTT.

CDR3 bases: TGTGCCAGCAGCTACACCGTTACTTCGGGACTCTATGGCTACACCTTC. The encoded protein is CASSYTVTSGLYGYTF. The chain employs TRBV7-2 and TRBJ1-2; TRBD1 might be the D (5 bases). The germline V gene encodes CDR1 SGHTA and CDR2 FQGNSA. This CDR3 has 16 residues. V lost 4 bases and J lost 4, with 19 bases in between.